Reported below is one T cell receptor beta chain. Treatment defined: preoperative locoregional IRX-2 cytokine immunotherapy. Samples came from a phase Ib trial of preoperative locoregional IRX-2 cytokine immunotherapy. The data belong to a study of preoperative IRX-2 immunotherapy in early breast cancer. TCRdb's table, derived via immunoSEQ multiplex PCR, lists solely in-frame clones and lacks some. Of tens of thousands of clones detected, about 81% appear once; the ten largest clones hold 1% to 1.5%. The source was lymph node tissue, collected after IRX-2 immunotherapy. The origin of this receptor is a human donor with breast cancer.

Written as DNA, the CDR3 is TGTGCCAGCAGTTACTTGAGGGTGAACGCGAACACCGGGGAGCTGTTTTTT. It translates to CASSYLRVNANTGELFF. This chain uses TRBV6-8 with TRBJ2-2; D might be TRBD2 (5 bases). V was cut by 1 base and J by 0 bases, with 12 bases left in between. The CDR3 runs to 17 residues. CDR1 is MNHGY and CDR2 is SAAAGT in the germline V gene.